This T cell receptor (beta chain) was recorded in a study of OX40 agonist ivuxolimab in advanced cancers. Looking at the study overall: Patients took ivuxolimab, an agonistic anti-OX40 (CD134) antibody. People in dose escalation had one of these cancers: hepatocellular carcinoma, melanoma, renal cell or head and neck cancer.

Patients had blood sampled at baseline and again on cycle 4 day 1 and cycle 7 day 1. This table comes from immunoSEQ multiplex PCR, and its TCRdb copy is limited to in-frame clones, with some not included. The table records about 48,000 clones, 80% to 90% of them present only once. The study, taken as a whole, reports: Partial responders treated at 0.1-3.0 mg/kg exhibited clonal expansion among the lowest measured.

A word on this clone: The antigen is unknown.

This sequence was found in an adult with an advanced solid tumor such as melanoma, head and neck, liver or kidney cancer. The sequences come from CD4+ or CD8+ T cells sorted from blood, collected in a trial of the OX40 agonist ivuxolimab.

CDR3 protein: CASSLEAGGDNEQFF. CDR3 coding DNA: TGCGCCAGCAGCTTGGAAGCGGGAGGAGACAATGAGCAGTTCTTC. The V and J genes are TRBV5-1 and TRBJ2-1, with 9 nucleotides matching TRBD2. The CDR3 is 15 residues long. J was trimmed by 5 bases and V by 0 bases; bases with no gene match: 3. The germline gives CDR1 SGHRS, CDR2 YFSETQ.